Following are 16 T cell receptor beta chains from one sample sequenced in a study of cytomegalovirus exposure and HLA in healthy donors. The PCR had 60 Vbeta and 13 Jbeta primers. Clones were sequenced by immunoSEQ multiplex PCR, and TCRdb holds only the in-frame ones, with some missing. The sample includes some 150,000 clones, just under 65% of them seen just once. The sample was PBMCs. The source is an older woman in good health and CMV-seropositive.

The chain combines TRBV18 with TRBJ2-2, with D tentatively TRBD1 (5 bases). Germline V gene sequence: CDR1 KGHSH, CDR2 LQKENI. The V end lost 6 bases, the J end lost 2 bases, and 16 bases lay between the germline ends. This CDR3 is built from 16 residues. CDR3 sequence (DNA): TGTGCCAGCTCCCTCGGACAAATCCTAAACACCGGGGAGCTGTTTTTT. This gives the protein CASSLGQILNTGELFF. The whole variable domain, filled in from reference TRBV18 and TRBJ2-2, reads NAGVMQNPRHLVRRRGQEARLRCSPMKGHSHVYWYRQLPEEGLKFMVYLQKENIIDESGMPKERFSAEFPKEGPSILRIQQVVRGDSAAYFCASSLGQILNTGELFFGEGSRLTVL.

The CDR3 sequence: CASSQVTTSVGDTEAFF. The CDR3 DNA is TGCGCCAGCAGCCAAGTGACAACGAGCGTAGGGGACACTGAAGCTTTCTTT. The chain carries TRBV4-3 and TRBJ1-1; weak D call: TRBD1 (5 bases). V lost 1 base and J 3 bases, leaving 18 bases between the germline ends. This CDR3 region has 17 residues. Germline CDR1 LGHNA, CDR2 YSLEER.

V and J are TRBV28 and TRBJ1-4; TRBD1 matches at 7 bases. Per the germline V gene, CDR1 is MDHEN and CDR2 is SYDVKM. The ends lost 7 bases at V and 8 bases at J; junction bases unmatched: 4. The CDR3 is made up of 12 amino acids. In DNA form, the CDR3 reads TGTGCCAGCACAGGGGGTAGGGAAAAACTGTTTTTT. Its translation is CASTGGREKLFF.

The gene calls are TRBV7-9 and TRBJ2-4; maybe TRBD2 (6 bases). The germline V gene encodes CDR1 SEHNR and CDR2 FQNEAQ (reference sequence). The CDR3 loop spans 13 amino acids. V shed 0 bases and J shed 16 bases, with 16 bases lying between them. The CDR3 region has the DNA TGTGCCAGCAGCTTAGCCCATGGCGGGGAGCTCTACTTC. This sequence encodes CASSLAHGGELYF.

This chain connects TRBV28 to TRBJ2-7, with 10 bases identical to TRBD1. Germline loops: CDR1 MDHEN, CDR2 SYDVKM. The J segment lost 2 bases and the V segment lost 7 bases, leaving 11 bases of the junction unmatched. The CDR3 extends over 16 amino acids. The CDR3 region has the DNA TGTGCCAGCATTGGCCGACAGGGGGCTCCCCCCTACGAGCAGTACTTC. This gives the protein CASIGRQGAPPYEQYF. Full variable domain (outside the CDR3, taken from reference TRBV28 and TRBJ2-7): DVKVTQSSRYLVKRTGEKVFLECVQDMDHENMFWYRQDPGLGLRLIYFSYDVKMKEKGDIPEGYSVSREKKERFSLILESASTNQTSMYLCASIGRQGAPPYEQYFGPGTRLTVT.

This clone has only a few counts. V is TRBV18 and J is TRBJ1-2; D is ambiguous. Trimming took off 0 bases at V and 5 bases at J, with 7 bases between the two ends. This CDR3 contains 13 residues. Germline V CDR1 and CDR2: KGHSH, LQKENI. This chain's CDR3 is CASSPPAQYGYTF. The CDR3, as DNA: TGTGCCAGCTCACCACCGGCCCAGTATGGCTACACCTTC.

The chain carries TRBV11-1 and TRBJ2-5; D unclear. Trimming took 5 bases from V and 4 from J, leaving 5 bases between them. CDR1 SGHAT and CDR2 FQDESV come from the germline V gene (reference sequence). The CDR3 sequence is 11 residues long. This CDR3 is CASSPGETQYF. CDR3 in DNA: TGTGCCAGCAGCCCGGGAGAGACCCAGTACTTC.

The chain is built from TRBV28 and TRBJ2-1, with D uncertain. The V end was cut by 2 bases, the J end by 0 bases, with 8 bases between. The length of the CDR3 is 15 residues. Germline values: CDR1 MDHEN, CDR2 SYDVKM. The CDR3 DNA reads TGTGCCAGCAGTTTAGCGGCTAGCTCCTACAATGAGCAGTTCTTC. Its protein is CASSLAASSYNEQFF.

The rearrangement uses TRBV7-6 and TRBJ2-2; TRBD2 matches 7 bases. This CDR3 contains 17 residues. After removal of 5 bases from V and 6 bases from J, the junction contained 15 bases not matched to a gene. Germline CDR1 SGHVS, CDR2 FNYEAQ. CDR3 in amino acids: CASSGTSSGGRPGELFF. CDR3 nucleotide sequence: TGTGCCAGCAGCGGGACCTCCTCTGGCGGGAGACCCGGGGAGCTGTTTTTT.

This clone was counted once. The chain employs TRBV5-1 and TRBJ1-1; 7 nucleotides line up with TRBD1. Germline V gene lookup returns CDR1 SGHRS and CDR2 YFSETQ. This CDR3 is built from 13 residues. With 2 bases clipped from V and 3 bases from J, the junction kept 1 base outside the gene matches. DNA for the CDR3: TGCGCCAGCAGCTTAGGGACAGACACTGAAGCTTTCTTT. This gives the protein CASSLGTDTEAFF.

The V call is TRBV5-6, the J call TRBJ2-7; D is ambiguous. There are 15 residues in the CDR3. Trimming took off 2 bases at V and 0 bases at J, with 12 bases between the two ends. Germline loops: CDR1 SGHDT, CDR2 YYEEEE. CDR3 sequence reads: CASSFQATPSYEQYF. For the CDR3, the DNA is TGTGCCAGCAGCTTCCAAGCGACCCCCTCCTACGAGCAGTACTTC.

The CDR3: CASSLRLAENNEQFF. The CDR3 DNA reads TGTGCCAGCAGCCTAAGACTAGCGGAGAACAATGAGCAGTTCTTC. This chain links TRBV5-4 with TRBJ2-1; 9 bases map to TRBD2. V lost 4 bases and J lost 5; bases outside the gene matches: 7. The CDR3 covers 15 residues. Germline V gives CDR1 SGHNT, CDR2 YYREEE (reference sequence). The entire variable domain, with the rest obtained from reference TRBV5-4 and TRBJ2-1, is as follows: ETGVTQSPTHLIKTRGQQVTLRCSSQSGHNTVSWYQQALGQGPQFIFQYYREEENGRGNFPPRFSGLQFPNYSSELNVNALELDDSALYLCASSLRLAENNEQFFGPGTRLTVL.

V gene TRBV30 combines with J gene TRBJ1-3; D possibly corresponds to TRBD1 (6 bases). Germline V CDR1 and CDR2: GTSNPN, SVGIG (reference sequence). The length of the CDR3 is 14 residues. Trimming shortened V by 1 base and J by 4 bases, and 11 bases separated the two germline ends. CDR3 amino acids: CAWSAGTQGNTIYF. CDR3 coding DNA: TGTGCCTGGAGTGCCGGGACACAAGGAAACACCATATATTTT. Drawing the rest from reference TRBV30 and TRBJ1-3, the complete variable domain is SQTIHQWPATLVQPVGSPLSLECTVEGTSNPNLYWYRQAAGRGLQLLFYSVGIGQISSEVPQNLSASRPQDRQFILSSKKLLLSDSGFYLCAWSAGTQGNTIYFGEGSWLTVV.

This CDR3 reads CSVESSAGPPQETQYF. CDR3 sequence (DNA): TGCAGCGTTGAATCTTCAGCGGGACCACCACAAGAGACCCAGTACTTC. The gene calls are TRBV29-1 and TRBJ2-5, with 7 bases identical to TRBD2. The CDR3 is 16 residues long. Trimming at V came to 2 bases and at J to 2 bases, leaving 11 bases not matched to a gene. Germline CDR1 and CDR2: SQVTM and ANQGSEA.

The chain has TRBV15 and TRBJ1-1; the match to TRBD1 covers 8 bases. This CDR3 contains 15 residues. V lost 3 bases and J lost 1; bases outside the gene matches: 4. Germline CDR1 reads LNHNV; CDR2 reads YYDKDF (reference sequence). This CDR3 is CATSRAGGSNTEAFF. For the CDR3, the DNA is TGTGCCACCAGCAGGGCAGGGGGCTCGAACACTGAAGCTTTCTTT.

This sequence joins TRBV6-1 and TRBJ1-1, with D perhaps matching TRBD1 (6 bases). This CDR3 region has 13 residues. V was clipped by 7 bases and J by 1 base, with 10 bases between them. Germline V CDR1 and CDR2: MNHNS, SASEGT. CDR3 coding DNA: TGTGCCAGCAATCGACAGGCGAACACTGAAGCTTTCTTT. Protein sequence: CASNRQANTEAFF.